The clone carrying this T cell receptor (beta chain) was observed a handful of times. Its antigen is currently unknown. This sample is drawn from a study of T-cell reconstitution after alpha-beta-depleted transplantation in children. Unique molecular identifiers were used to barcode this TCRbeta library. Using its own MiXCR run on the PCR reads, TCRdb lists one record per CDR3 protein. Of about 980,000 distinct CDR3 sequences in the sample, under 30% are singletons; the top ten hold 28%. V dropped 6 bases and J dropped 1; count of bases not matched to a gene: 10. This CDR3 region has 16 residues. Germline V gene lookup returns CDR1 WSHSY and CDR2 SAAADI. Overall study findings and caveats: Some patients owed their high day-60 TCRbeta diversity to surviving recipient T cells and thymic progenitors.

The chain has TRBV10-2 and TRBJ2-3; the match to TRBD2 covers 7 bases. Specimen: PBMCs, mostly from graft donor cells, collected 360 days after TCRalphabeta/CD19-depleted stem cell transplant. This receptor was taken from a boy under three years old who had a stem cell transplant for SCID, so the T cells may come from the graft donor. The CDR3 region is CASRTSERGRTDTQYF. The CDR3 bases are TGCGCCAGCAGAACCTCGGAGCGGGGCCGCACAGATACGCAGTATTTT.